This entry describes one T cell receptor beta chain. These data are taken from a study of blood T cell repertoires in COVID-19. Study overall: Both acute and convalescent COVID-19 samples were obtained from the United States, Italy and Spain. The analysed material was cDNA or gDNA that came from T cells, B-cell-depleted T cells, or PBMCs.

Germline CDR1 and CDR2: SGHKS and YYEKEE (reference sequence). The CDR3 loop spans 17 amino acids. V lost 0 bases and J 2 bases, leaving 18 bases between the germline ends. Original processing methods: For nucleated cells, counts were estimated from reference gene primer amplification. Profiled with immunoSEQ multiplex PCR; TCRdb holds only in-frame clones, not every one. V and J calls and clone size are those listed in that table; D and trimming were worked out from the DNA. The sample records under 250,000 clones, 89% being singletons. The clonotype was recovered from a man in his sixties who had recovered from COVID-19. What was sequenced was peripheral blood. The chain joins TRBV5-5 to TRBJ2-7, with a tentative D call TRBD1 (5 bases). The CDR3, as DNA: TGTGCCAGCAGCTTGGGGTCACAGGTAAAGGGCACCTACGAGCAGTACTTC. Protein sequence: CASSLGSQVKGTYEQYF.